This T cell receptor (beta chain) was found in a study of blood T cell repertoires in COVID-19. About the study: Donors in the United States, Italy and Spain gave samples during acute or convalescent COVID-19.

Patients at the Seattle site were enrolled during active infection and followed longitudinally. CDR1 and CDR2 from the germline V gene are MNHNY and SVGAGI (reference sequence). The V gene lost 5 bases and the J gene lost 6 bases, with 25 bases spanning the gap. This CDR3 is built from 18 residues. Only in-frame clones appear in the TCRdb table, and some are missing; sequencing was by immunoSEQ multiplex PCR. The data contain fewer than 200,000 clones, around 79% of them singletons. The clonotype comes from a woman aged 55 to 70 with COVID-19, enrolled during active disease. The sequencing sample was made of peripheral blood. The chain combines TRBV6-6 with TRBJ2-2, with D possibly matching TRBD2 (5 bases). Here the CDR3 reads CASSPRALRASSPGELFF. The CDR3 nucleotides are TGTGCCAGCAGTCCGCGAGCGCTGCGGGCTAGCAGTCCCGGGGAGCTGTTTTTT.